This TCR beta chain derives from a study of shared clonotypes between healthy human individuals. Study-level points and caveats: In this cohort, only blood was sampled, and tissue repertoires likely differ. Generation probability values for non-shared clonotypes were lower than those for clonotypes shared by all four donors. The expectation was that sequencing depth would affect clonotype sharing among donors.

In the case of this clone: Its target is unknown.

Sequencing was at deep level. Measured with immunoSEQ multiplex PCR; TCRdb has only the in-frame clones, and not every one. Here the sample spans more than 1,200,000 clones, approximately 98.5% being singletons. Trimming at V came to 10 bases and at J to 5 bases, leaving 4 bases not matched to a gene. In germline, CDR1 is SNHLY, CDR2 FYNNEI. The CDR3 runs to 11 residues. This rearrangement joins TRBV2 to TRBJ1-1, with TRBD1 identical over 7 bases. The clonotype originates from a man aged 25 to 40 in good health. The specimen was naive CD4+ T cells sorted from blood. Subset defined: CD45RA+ positively selected. The CDR3 region has the DNA TGTGCCACCCAACAGGGGACTGAAGCTTTCTTT. Translated, it gives CATQQGTEAFF.